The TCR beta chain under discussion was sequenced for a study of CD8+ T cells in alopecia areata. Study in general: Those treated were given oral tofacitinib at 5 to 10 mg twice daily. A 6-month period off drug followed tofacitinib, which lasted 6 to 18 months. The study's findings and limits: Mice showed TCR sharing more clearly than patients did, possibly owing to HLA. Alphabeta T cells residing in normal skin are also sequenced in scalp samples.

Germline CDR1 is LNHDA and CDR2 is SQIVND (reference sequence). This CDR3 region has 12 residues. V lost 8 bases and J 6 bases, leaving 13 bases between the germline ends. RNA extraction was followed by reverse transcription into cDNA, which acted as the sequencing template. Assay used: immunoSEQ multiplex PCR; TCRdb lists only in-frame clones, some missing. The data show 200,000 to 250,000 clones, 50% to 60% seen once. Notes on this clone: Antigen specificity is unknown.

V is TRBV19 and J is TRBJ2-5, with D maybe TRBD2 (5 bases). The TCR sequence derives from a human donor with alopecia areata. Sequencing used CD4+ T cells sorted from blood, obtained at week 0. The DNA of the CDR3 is TGTGCCAGTCCCGTTAGGGAGAAGACCCAGTACTTC. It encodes CASPVREKTQYF.